The sequence of this T cell receptor (beta chain) was determined in a study of blood T cells in healthy people across ages. Findings and caveats of the study: It was held that the diversity estimates obtained from one million T cells were underestimates. Per-million-T-cell TCR beta diversity fell roughly linearly with age.

Germline V gene sequence: CDR1 SGDLS, CDR2 YYNGEE. Trimming removed 4 bases from V and 6 bases from J; junction bases left unmatched: 7. CDR3 length: 14 residues. This clonotype was seen more than once but under ten times. Its antigen is not identified. Then a second PCR, running roughly 7 to 12 cycles, was carried out with a sample-barcoded 5' primer and a J-beta primer mix. Each cDNA molecule was tagged by a template-switch adaptor with 12 random nucleotides. From the 5' RACE reads, TCRdb called clonotypes with MiXCR, one entry per CDR3 protein. The table has fewer than 950,000 distinct CDR3 sequences, about 53% seen once. Those donating, healthy Caucasian individuals from Russia, were aged roughly 6 to 90.

The sequencing input was blood. The rearrangement uses TRBV9 and TRBJ1-2; 9 positions match TRBD1. This receptor was identified in a man older than 75 in good health. The CDR3 DNA reads TGTGCCAGCAGCCCCCGACAGGGGGGGGATGGCTACACCTTC. Amino acid sequence: CASSPRQGGDGYTF.